The sequence of this TCR beta chain was determined in a study of blood T cell repertoires in COVID-19. The CDR3 has 18 amino acids. TCRdb's copy holds only in-frame clones and misses some; the assay was immunoSEQ multiplex PCR. The sample includes some 250,000 clones, about three quarters of them seen just once. This chain links TRBV12-2 with TRBJ2-7; TRBD2 reflects the table's D call only, with no check against the DNA. TRBV12-2 is a known pseudogene. Source material: peripheral blood. The receptor's source is a woman aged 80 or older with acute or convalescent COVID-19. This chain's CDR3 is CASRLQRKTQPEIYEQYF. The CDR3 region has the DNA TGTGCAAGTCGCTTACAGCGTAAGACGCAGCCCGAGATCTACGAGCAGTACTTC.